Reported below is one T cell receptor (beta chain). Its target is unknown. This sample was taken from a study of T cell responses to AZD1222 COVID-19 vaccine. Libraries were prepared by immunoSEQ multiplex PCR; TCRdb keeps only in-frame clonotypes and omits some of them. The sample lists about 160,000 clones, about 92% occurring once. Study-level findings and limits: Donors were largely white British and mainly female; clonal diversity was possibly underestimated.

This clonotype was sampled from an adult in good health. The input for sequencing was peripheral blood, taken on day 0 of MenACWY control vaccination.

CDR3 bases: TGTGCCACCAGTGATTTGGGGACAGGGCACGAGCAGTACTTC. Protein sequence: CATSDLGTGHEQYF. The chain couples TRBV24-1 to TRBJ2-7, with 9 nucleotides matching TRBD1. The CDR3 has 14 amino acids. From germline, CDR1 is KGHDR and CDR2 SFDVKD. The ends lost 0 bases at V and 5 bases at J; junction bases unmatched: 1.